The 30 T cell receptor beta chains below all came from one sample that was sequenced in a study of a mutant IDH1 vaccine in newly diagnosed glioma. Time point of the sample: week 5, during vaccination. Each vaccine dose was 300 ug of mutant IDH1 20-mer peptide, with topical imiquimod. These receptors lack a known antigen. Here immunoSEQ multiplex PCR was the method, and the copy in TCRdb shows in-frame clones only, minus some. Of approximately 26,000 clones listed, roughly 84% are singletons. Here the sequenced sample was PBMCs, taken from a glioma patient whose treatment included an IDH1 peptide vaccine. The source of these receptors is a middle-aged man with glioma. Some clones in this sample may be carry-over from other donors' samples.

This chain joins TRBV5-6 and TRBJ1-6; no firm D call. CDR3 size: 17 residues. Trimming stripped 1 base from V and 0 bases from J, with 11 bases between. Germline V gene sequence: CDR1 SGHDT, CDR2 YYEEEE. CDR3 amino acids: CASSLRFGSSYNSPLHF. The DNA for the CDR3 is TGTGCCAGCAGCTTGCGATTCGGAAGCTCCTATAATTCACCCCTCCACTTT.

Comments on this clone: This sample includes further DNA sequences coding for the same CDR3. The V and J genes are TRBV30 and TRBJ1-2, with unresolved D. Germline V gene sequence: CDR1 GTSNPN, CDR2 SVGIG (reference sequence). The CDR3 has 14 amino acids. V was shortened by 0 bases and J by 2 bases, with 10 bases between the two germline ends. The CDR3 region is CAWSVLGRNYGYTF. Here the CDR3 DNA reads TGTGCCTGGAGTGTACTCGGCAGGAACTATGGCTACACCTTC.

The J gene is TRBJ1-4, the V gene TRBV5-1; D perhaps matches TRBD1 (5 bases). Germline CDR1 SGHRS, CDR2 YFSETQ. Between the trimmed V and J ends, which lost 4 bases and 4 bases, there was a span of 14 bases. This CDR3 is built from 15 residues. This CDR3 reads CASSPSQGGNEKLFF. The DNA for the CDR3 is TGCGCCAGCAGCCCGTCTCAGGGCGGTAATGAAAAACTGTTTTTT.

The chain has TRBV5-6 and TRBJ2-7, with 7 bases aligning to TRBD1. The CDR3 consists of 15 residues. CDR1 and CDR2 (germline): SGHDT, YYEEEE. With V trimmed by 3 bases and J by 2 bases, 8 bases remained unmatched. The CDR3 nucleotides read TGTGCCAGCAGCTGGCGGACAGGCCCGACCTACGAGCAGTACTTC. This sequence encodes CASSWRTGPTYEQYF.

CDR3 in amino acids: CASTRSGEGNEQFF. The CDR3 DNA reads TGCGCCAGCACTAGGTCAGGGGAAGGCAATGAGCAGTTCTTC. The chain is built from TRBV10-2 and TRBJ2-1, with a tentative D call TRBD1 (6 bases). This CDR3 is 14 amino acids long. Germline V gene data show CDR1 as WSHSY and CDR2 as SAAADI. Trimming left V 7 bases short and J 6 bases short, with 16 bases between.

This clone was seen a single time. V usage is TRBV6-6 and J usage is TRBJ1-2; TRBD1 matches at 8 bases. With 5 bases clipped from V and 4 bases from J, the junction kept 6 bases outside the gene matches. Germline V gene sequence: CDR1 MNHNY, CDR2 SVGAGI (reference sequence). This CDR3 has 14 residues. CDR3 sequence reads: CASSQGQGGYGYTF. The CDR3 DNA reads as TGTGCCAGCAGTCAAGGACAGGGAGGCTATGGCTACACCTTC.

This clone was seen a few times. This chain joins TRBV18 and TRBJ1-5; D possibly corresponds to TRBD1 (5 bases). V lost 3 bases and J 5 bases, leaving 11 bases between the germline ends. This CDR3 region has 14 residues. Looked up from germline, CDR1 is KGHSH and CDR2 is LQKENI. The CDR3 DNA reads as TGTGCCAGCTCACCGGGGCAGGTGGATCAGCCCCAGCATTTT. This codes for CASSPGQVDQPQHF.

This clone has a handful of counts. V and J are TRBV28 and TRBJ1-1, with TRBD1 as a possible D gene (5 bases). This CDR3 contains 15 residues. Looked up from germline, CDR1 is MDHEN and CDR2 is SYDVKM. Trimming cost V 6 bases and J 3 bases, with 17 bases left between them. CDR3 bases: TGTGCCAGCAGACGGGACGCTGGGGTATACACTGAAGCTTTCTTT. It translates to CASRRDAGVYTEAFF.

This sequence joins TRBV28 and TRBJ1-5; D gene uncertain. Trimming removed 6 bases from V and 6 bases from J, with 12 bases in between. This CDR3 comprises 13 residues. In germline, CDR1 is MDHEN, CDR2 SYDVKM. This chain's CDR3 is CASRGRAGQPQHF. CDR3 DNA: TGTGCCAGCAGAGGACGGGCGGGTCAGCCCCAGCATTTT.

This clone came up a few times. The V and J genes are TRBV10-3 and TRBJ1-5; tentative D call: TRBD1 (5 bases). Trimming left V 6 bases short and J 6 bases short, with 12 bases between. Germline lookup yields CDR1 ENHRY and CDR2 SYGVKD. The CDR3 is 13 residues long. Here the CDR3 reads CAIRLEDTQPQHF. The CDR3 DNA is TGTGCCATCAGGCTGGAGGACACTCAGCCCCAGCATTTT.

The J gene is TRBJ2-6, the V gene TRBV19; D unclear. The V gene lost 6 bases and the J gene lost 0 bases, with 6 bases spanning the gap. This CDR3 is built from 14 residues. Germline-derived CDR1 and CDR2 are LNHDA and SQIVND (reference sequence). This chain's CDR3 is CASSRSSGANVLTF. CDR3 in DNA: TGTGCCAGTAGCCGTAGCTCTGGGGCCAACGTCCTGACTTTC.

This clone was counted a few times. V gene TRBV5-1 combines with J gene TRBJ2-2; D is ambiguous. Trimming left V 0 bases short and J 3 bases short, with 6 bases between. The germline V gene has CDR1 SGHRS and CDR2 YFSETQ. CDR3 size: 14 residues. This CDR3 is CASSLDVYTGELFF. In DNA form, the CDR3 reads TGCGCCAGCAGCTTGGATGTATACACCGGGGAGCTGTTTTTT.

The V call is TRBV9, the J call TRBJ1-3; D gene ambiguous. The CDR3 loop spans 11 amino acids. Trimming removed 2 bases at V and 7 bases at J, with 4 bases between. From germline, CDR1 is SGDLS and CDR2 YYNGEE. CDR3 in amino acids: CASSVSNTIYF. The CDR3 nucleotides read TGTGCCAGCAGCGTGAGTAACACCATATATTTT.

J is TRBJ1-2 and V is TRBV5-6; D unresolved. The germline V gene encodes CDR1 SGHDT and CDR2 YYEEEE. The CDR3 is 12 amino acids. Deletions cut 2 bases from V and 7 bases from J, with 9 bases between. The CDR3, as DNA: TGTGCCAGCAGCTTCGGAGGCACTGGCTACACCTTC. It encodes CASSFGGTGYTF.

This sequence joins TRBV5-1 and TRBJ2-3; no definite D call. Germline values: CDR1 SGHRS, CDR2 YFSETQ. The CDR3 runs to 14 residues. V dropped 0 bases and J dropped 1 base, with 6 bases sitting between them. The CDR3 nucleotides read TGCGCCAGCAGCTTGGTTCTTGGCACAGATACGCAGTATTTT. Protein sequence: CASSLVLGTDTQYF.

This chain joins TRBV19 and TRBJ1-1; no reliable D call. The germline V and J ends were trimmed by 4 bases and 4 bases, with 13 bases remaining between them. Germline lookup yields CDR1 LNHDA and CDR2 SQIVND (reference sequence). The CDR3 has 14 residues. CDR3 loop: CASSRLQFSTEAFF. Here the CDR3 DNA reads TGTGCCAGTAGTAGGTTACAGTTCAGCACTGAAGCTTTCTTT.

The chain employs TRBV18 and TRBJ1-1; a possible D gene is TRBD1 (6 bases). The V gene's germline CDR1 is KGHSH and CDR2 LQKENI. This CDR3 is built from 16 residues. V was pared by 3 bases and J by 1 base, with 15 bases between. CDR3 sequence (DNA): TGTGCCAGCTCACCGCCGGCCGGGGGCCCGAACACTGAAGCTTTCTTT. This encodes CASSPPAGGPNTEAFF. The entire variable domain, with the rest obtained from reference TRBV18 and TRBJ1-1, is as follows: NAGVMQNPRHLVRRRGQEARLRCSPMKGHSHVYWYRQLPEEGLKFMVYLQKENIIDESGMPKERFSAEFPKEGPSILRIQQVVRGDSAAYFCASSPPAGGPNTEAFFGQGTRLTVV.

The CDR3 protein is CASRVAGASYNEQFF. CDR3 DNA sequence: TGCGCCAGCAGAGTAGCGGGGGCCTCCTACAATGAGCAGTTCTTC. V is TRBV10-2 and J is TRBJ2-1; 9 nucleotides align to TRBD2. Germline assignment: CDR1 WSHSY and CDR2 SAAADI. The CDR3 is 15 amino acids. With 6 bases clipped from V and 0 bases from J, the junction kept 3 bases outside the gene matches.

J is TRBJ2-7 and V is TRBV6-1; tentatively, D is TRBD1 (6 bases). The CDR3 extends over 12 amino acids. Trimming shortened V by 6 bases and J by 4 bases, and 10 bases separated the two germline ends. Germline V lookup: CDR1 MNHNS, CDR2 SASEGT. This CDR3 reads CASRPTGYEQYF. CDR3 nucleotides: TGTGCCAGCAGGCCGACAGGATACGAGCAGTACTTC.

This clone was recorded a few times. This chain links TRBV5-6 with TRBJ2-1, with D perhaps TRBD1 (6 bases). Trimming shortened V by 3 bases and J by 6 bases, and 13 bases separated the two germline ends. The CDR3 length is 14 residues. CDR1 SGHDT and CDR2 YYEEEE come from the germline V gene. The CDR3 nucleotides are TGTGCCAGCAGCTGGGGGCTGGAGGTCAATGAGCAGTTCTTC. This encodes CASSWGLEVNEQFF.

The gene calls are TRBV7-3 and TRBJ1-1, with a weak D call TRBD1 (5 bases). V lost 4 bases to trimming and J lost 5 bases, with 26 bases between them. Germline loops: CDR1 SGHTA, CDR2 FQGTGA. The CDR3 extends over 18 amino acids. The DNA for the CDR3 is TGTGCCAGCAGCTCCCCCCGGGGCGAAACGGACTCGACGACTGAAGCTTTCTTT. Protein sequence: CASSSPRGETDSTTEAFF.

This chain joins TRBV5-1 and TRBJ1-3; maybe TRBD1 (6 bases). CDR1 is SGHRS and CDR2 is YFSETQ in the germline V gene. This CDR3 contains 17 residues. V was cut by 3 bases and J by 3 bases, with 19 bases left in between. The CDR3 DNA reads TGCGCCAGCAGCTCCCCGCCGGGGGCAGATTTTGGAAACACCATATATTTT. This sequence encodes CASSSPPGADFGNTIYF.

V and J are TRBV5-1 and TRBJ2-2; D is unresolved. Trimming pared 0 bases from V and 1 base from J, leaving 4 bases between. CDR1 and CDR2 (germline): SGHRS, YFSETQ. The CDR3 consists of 14 residues. CDR3 sequence (DNA): TGCGCCAGCAGCTTGGCCTTGAACACCGGGGAGCTGTTTTTT. Translated: CASSLALNTGELFF.

V gene TRBV7-2 combines with J gene TRBJ2-1; D perhaps matches TRBD2 (6 bases). The length of the CDR3 is 14 residues. Germline values: CDR1 SGHTA, CDR2 FQGNSA. With 7 bases removed from V and 8 bases from J, the gap between germline ends came to 18 bases. The chain's CDR3 is CASNTDGGWDEQFF. The CDR3 bases are TGTGCCAGCAACACGGACGGGGGATGGGATGAGCAGTTCTTC.

This clone has just one count. V is TRBV5-8 and J is TRBJ2-3; 8 nucleotides agree with TRBD1. Per germline, CDR1 SGHTS and CDR2 YDEGEE. The J segment lost 3 bases and the V segment lost 4 bases, leaving 7 bases of the junction unmatched. There are 15 residues in the CDR3. CDR3 amino acids: CASSPGRGLTDTQYF. CDR3 DNA sequence: TGTGCCAGCAGCCCGGGCAGGGGGCTAACAGATACGCAGTATTTT.

The chain links TRBV19 to TRBJ1-5; maybe TRBD1 (5 bases). The germline V and J ends were trimmed by 7 bases and 4 bases, with 23 bases remaining between them. The CDR3 extends over 17 amino acids. Germline lookup yields CDR1 LNHDA and CDR2 SQIVND (reference sequence). The CDR3 here is CASTSSFGGVGNQPQHF. The CDR3 DNA reads TGTGCCAGTACCTCATCCTTTGGAGGGGTGGGTAATCAGCCCCAGCATTTT.

This clone was counted only a few times. The chain employs TRBV10-3 and TRBJ2-3; D might be TRBD2 (6 bases). Trimming took off 9 bases at V and 2 bases at J, with 15 bases between the two ends. The CDR3 extends over 14 amino acids. CDR1 and CDR2 (germline): ENHRY, SYGVKD. The CDR3 DNA reads as TGTGCCATTAAGGCGGGGCAAAACACAGATACGCAGTATTTT. Encoded protein: CAIKAGQNTDTQYF.

The chain is built from TRBV5-6 and TRBJ2-3; 7 bases fit TRBD1. The J segment lost 6 bases and the V segment lost 4 bases, leaving 14 bases of the junction unmatched. The germline V gene encodes CDR1 SGHDT and CDR2 YYEEEE. CDR3 size: 16 residues. DNA for the CDR3: TGTGCCAGCAGCCCTCTACGACAGGGAGATGCGGATACGCAGTATTTT. Encoded protein: CASSPLRQGDADTQYF. Looking up the rest from reference TRBV5-6 and TRBJ2-3 gives the full variable domain: DAGVTQSPTHLIKTRGQQVTLRCSPKSGHDTVSWYQQALGQGPQFIFQYYEEEERQRGNFPDRFSGHQFPNYSSELNVNALLLGDSALYLCASSPLRQGDADTQYFGPGTRLTVL.

This CDR3 reads CSATDRVGTF. The CDR3 region has the DNA TGCAGTGCAACGGACAGGGTGGGGACCTTC. V gene TRBV20-1 combines with J gene TRBJ1-2, with TRBD1 matching 8 bases. Germline V lookup: CDR1 DFQATT, CDR2 SNEGSKA (reference sequence). The CDR3 contains 10 residues. V lost 6 bases, J lost 14 bases, and 8 bases stayed unmatched.

This chain connects TRBV11-3 to TRBJ2-2; D not resolved. Germline V gives CDR1 SGHNT, CDR2 YENEEA. The CDR3 length is 12 residues. The V gene lost 5 bases and the J gene lost 6 bases, with 7 bases spanning the gap. CDR3 nucleotides: TGTGCCAGCAGCCGTGAGTCCGGGGAGCTGTTTTTT. Translating it yields CASSRESGELFF.